These 8 T cell receptor beta chains came from one sample sequenced in a study of monozygotic twins with inflammatory bowel disease. TCRdb reprocessed the 5' RACE reads; each CDR3 protein has one entry and no DNA is given. This sample lists tens of thousands of distinct CDR3 sequences; its ten largest clones have 5% to 6%. The source material was blood. The receptors were sampled from a human donor with ulcerative colitis or Crohn's disease, or a healthy co-twin of an affected twin (not recorded which).

This chain uses TRBV6-2 or TRBV6-3 with TRBJ2-5; absent DNA, TCRdb's TRBD2 call cannot be checked. In germline, CDR1 is MNHEY, CDR2 SVGEGT. The CDR3 runs to 14 residues. Here the CDR3 reads CASRTSGVGETQYF.

V usage is TRBV4-1 and J usage is TRBJ2-5; checking the TCRdb D call of TRBD1 is not possible without DNA. Germline V gives CDR1 MGHRA, CDR2 YSYEKL. This CDR3 comprises 15 residues. The CDR3 sequence is CASSQDRDRELTQYF.

The chain joins TRBV27 to TRBJ2-7; TCRdb designates TRBD1, a call that cannot be tested without DNA. Germline values: CDR1 MNHEY, CDR2 SMNVEV (reference sequence). This CDR3 is 13 amino acids long. The CDR3 spells CASSPRGTYEQYF.

The chain joins TRBV12-3 or TRBV12-4 to TRBJ1-5; checking the TCRdb D call of TRBD1 is not possible without DNA. CDR3 length: 18 amino acids. The CDR3: CASSPREGGTGARQPQHF.

This chain connects TRBV14 to TRBJ2-1; the D call from TCRdb, TRBD1, cannot be confirmed without DNA. This CDR3 has 16 amino acids. Germline V gene lookup returns CDR1 SGHDN and CDR2 FVKESK. The CDR3 loop is CASSFHLFDRYNEQFF.

This rearrangement joins TRBV6-1 to TRBJ1-5; TCRdb's assignment of TRBD1 cannot be checked, as there is no DNA. The CDR3 loop spans 16 amino acids. In germline, CDR1 is MNHNS, CDR2 SASEGT. The CDR3 spells CASSRVQGTGNQPQHF.

The chain employs TRBV6-5 and TRBJ1-1; the TRBD1 assignment by TCRdb is unverifiable without DNA. Germline V gene data show CDR1 as MNHEY and CDR2 as SVGAGI. CDR3 size: 13 residues. CDR3 region: CASSYGQHTEAFF.

V and J are TRBV27 and TRBJ2-7; TCRdb gives TRBD1 as the D gene, but with no DNA this cannot be confirmed. The CDR3 sequence is 14 residues long. From germline, CDR1 is MNHEY and CDR2 SMNVEV (reference sequence). CDR3 amino acids: CASSWGRPQGEQYF.